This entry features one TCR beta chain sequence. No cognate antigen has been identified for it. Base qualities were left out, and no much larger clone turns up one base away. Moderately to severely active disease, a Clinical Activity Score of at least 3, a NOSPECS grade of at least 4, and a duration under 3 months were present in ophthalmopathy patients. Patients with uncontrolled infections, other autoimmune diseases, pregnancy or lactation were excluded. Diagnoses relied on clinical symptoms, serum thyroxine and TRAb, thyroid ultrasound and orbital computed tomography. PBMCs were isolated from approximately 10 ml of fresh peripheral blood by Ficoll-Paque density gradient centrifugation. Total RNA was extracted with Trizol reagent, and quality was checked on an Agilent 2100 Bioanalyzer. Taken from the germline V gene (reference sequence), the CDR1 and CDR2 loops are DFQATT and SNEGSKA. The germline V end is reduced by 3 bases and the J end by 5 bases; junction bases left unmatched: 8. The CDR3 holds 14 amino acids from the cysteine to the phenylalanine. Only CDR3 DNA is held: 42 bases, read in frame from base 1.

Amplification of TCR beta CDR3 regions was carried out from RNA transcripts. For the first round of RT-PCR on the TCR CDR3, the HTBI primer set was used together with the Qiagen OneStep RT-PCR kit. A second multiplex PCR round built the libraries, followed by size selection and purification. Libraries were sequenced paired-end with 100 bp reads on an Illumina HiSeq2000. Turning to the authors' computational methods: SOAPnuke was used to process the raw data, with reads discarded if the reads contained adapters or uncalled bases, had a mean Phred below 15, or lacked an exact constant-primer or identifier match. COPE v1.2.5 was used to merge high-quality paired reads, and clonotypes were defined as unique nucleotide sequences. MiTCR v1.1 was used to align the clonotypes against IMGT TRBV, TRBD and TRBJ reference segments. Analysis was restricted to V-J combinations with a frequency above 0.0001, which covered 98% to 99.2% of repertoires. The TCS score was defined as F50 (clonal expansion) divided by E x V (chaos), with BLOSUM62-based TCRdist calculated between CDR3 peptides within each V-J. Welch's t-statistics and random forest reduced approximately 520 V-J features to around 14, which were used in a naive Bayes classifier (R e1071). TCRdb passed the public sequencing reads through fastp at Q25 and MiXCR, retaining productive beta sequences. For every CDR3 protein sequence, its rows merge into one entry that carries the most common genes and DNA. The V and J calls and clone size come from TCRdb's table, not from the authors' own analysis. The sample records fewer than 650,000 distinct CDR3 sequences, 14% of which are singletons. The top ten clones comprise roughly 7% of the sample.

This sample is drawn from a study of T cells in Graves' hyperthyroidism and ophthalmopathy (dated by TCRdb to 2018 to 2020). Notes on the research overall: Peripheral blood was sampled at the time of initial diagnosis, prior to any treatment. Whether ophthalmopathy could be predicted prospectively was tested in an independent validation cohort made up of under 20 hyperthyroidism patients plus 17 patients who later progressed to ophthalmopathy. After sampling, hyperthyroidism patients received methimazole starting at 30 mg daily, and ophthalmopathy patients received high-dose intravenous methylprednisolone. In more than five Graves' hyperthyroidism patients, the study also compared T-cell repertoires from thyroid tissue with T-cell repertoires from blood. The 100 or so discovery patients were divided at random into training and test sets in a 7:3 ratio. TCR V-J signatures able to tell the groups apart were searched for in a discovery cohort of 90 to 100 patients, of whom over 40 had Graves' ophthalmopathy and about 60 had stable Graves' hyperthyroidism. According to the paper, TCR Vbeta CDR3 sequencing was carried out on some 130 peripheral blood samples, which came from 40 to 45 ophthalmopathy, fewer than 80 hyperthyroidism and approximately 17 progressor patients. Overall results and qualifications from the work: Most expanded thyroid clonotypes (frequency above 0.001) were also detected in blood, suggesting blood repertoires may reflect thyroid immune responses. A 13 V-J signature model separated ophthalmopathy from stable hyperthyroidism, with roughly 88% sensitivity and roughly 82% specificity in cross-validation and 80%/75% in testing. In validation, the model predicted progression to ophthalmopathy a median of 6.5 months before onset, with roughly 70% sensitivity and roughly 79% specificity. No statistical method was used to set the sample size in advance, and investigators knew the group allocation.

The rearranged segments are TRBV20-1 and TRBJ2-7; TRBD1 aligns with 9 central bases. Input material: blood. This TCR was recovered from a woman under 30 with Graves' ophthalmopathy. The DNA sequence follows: TGCAGTGCTAGCGCCTTCGACAGGGGGGACGAGCAGTACTTC. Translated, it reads CSASAFDRGDEQYF.